The 22 T cell receptor beta chains presented below share a single source sample, sequenced in a study of cytomegalovirus exposure and HLA in healthy donors. The primer mix had 60 Vbeta and 13 Jbeta primers. Clones were sequenced by immunoSEQ multiplex PCR, and TCRdb holds only the in-frame ones, with some missing. The sample records 120,000 to 150,000 clones, around 80% being singletons. Sequencing was done on a sample of PBMCs. Receptors were obtained from a woman aged 35 to 49 in good health and CMV-seronegative.

The rearrangement links TRBV6-1 to TRBJ2-7, with D hard to call. V was shortened by 3 bases and J by 2 bases, with 11 bases between the two germline ends. Per germline, CDR1 MNHNS and CDR2 SASEGT. The CDR3 is 14 residues long. CDR3 in DNA: TGTGCCAGCAGTGATTTCGGGTACACCTACGAGCAGTACTTC. Its translation is CASSDFGYTYEQYF.

The J gene is TRBJ1-2, the V gene TRBV15, with D unresolved. This CDR3 has 13 residues. Germline CDR1 LNHNV, CDR2 YYDKDF (reference sequence). V lost 0 bases, J lost 10 bases, and 12 bases lay in between. CDR3 in amino acids: CATSRDLTVAYTF. The CDR3 DNA follows: TGTGCCACCAGCAGAGATCTTACAGTCGCCTACACCTTC. Looking up the rest from reference TRBV15 and TRBJ1-2 gives the full variable domain: DAMVIQNPRYQVTQFGKPVTLSCSQTLNHNVMYWYQQKSSQAPKLLFHYYDKDFNNEADTPDNFQSRRPNTSFCFLDIRSPGLGDTAMYLCATSRDLTVAYTFGSGTRLTVV.

This chain connects TRBV6-5 to TRBJ2-6, with a weak D call TRBD1 (6 bases). The CDR3 spans 16 residues. Germline V lookup: CDR1 MNHEY, CDR2 SVGAGI. Between the trimmed V and J ends, which lost 0 bases and 0 bases, there was a span of 6 bases. The CDR3 region is CASSYSGASGANVLTF. In DNA form, the CDR3 reads TGTGCCAGCAGTTACTCGGGGGCCTCTGGGGCCAACGTCCTGACTTTC.

This clone has only one observation. The chain employs TRBV5-4 and TRBJ1-5; tentative D call: TRBD1 (6 bases). Looked up from germline, CDR1 is SGHNT and CDR2 is YYREEE (reference sequence). This CDR3 comprises 16 residues. Between the trimmed V and J ends, which lost 0 bases and 7 bases, there was a span of 17 bases. The CDR3 loop is CASSLGGLRTAQPQHF. CDR3 nucleotide sequence: TGTGCCAGCAGCTTGGGAGGGCTGCGGACAGCACAGCCCCAGCATTTT.

V and J are TRBV5-4 and TRBJ2-5; TRBD2 matches at 10 bases. Germline V CDR1 and CDR2: SGHNT, YYREEE (reference sequence). This CDR3 is 17 amino acids long. The ends lost 4 bases at V and 0 bases at J; junction bases unmatched: 9. For the CDR3, the DNA is TGTGCCAGCAGCACATCCGGGACTAGCGTATACCAAGAGACCCAGTACTTC. Encoded protein: CASSTSGTSVYQETQYF.

The J gene is TRBJ1-1, the V gene TRBV18; a possible D gene is TRBD1 (5 bases). Trimming shortened V by 2 bases and J by 5 bases, and 15 bases separated the two germline ends. The CDR3 runs 15 residues. The germline V gene encodes CDR1 KGHSH and CDR2 LQKENI. The CDR3 loop reads CASSPAGTRGTEAFF. The CDR3, as DNA: TGTGCCAGCTCACCAGCCGGGACTCGGGGGACTGAAGCTTTCTTT.

This clone was counted once. The chain has TRBV10-2 and TRBJ1-5; weak D call: TRBD1 (6 bases). The CDR3 has 15 residues. Trimming cost V 6 bases and J 6 bases, with 18 bases left between them. CDR1 and CDR2 (germline): WSHSY, SAAADI. CDR3 sequence: CASRTGTWESQPQHF. The CDR3 bases are TGCGCCAGCAGAACCGGGACATGGGAATCTCAGCCCCAGCATTTT.

To note about this clone: Other DNA sequences in the same sample also yield this CDR3. The CDR3 sequence: CASSQESVAGEQYF. The CDR3 DNA follows: TGTGCCAGCAGCCAAGAGTCCGTCGCCGGGGAGCAGTACTTC. The rearrangement uses TRBV4-2 and TRBJ2-7; D gene unclear. The CDR3 runs 14 residues. The germline V gene encodes CDR1 LGHNA and CDR2 YNFKEQ. Trimming stripped 0 bases from V and 7 bases from J, with 13 bases between.

The V call is TRBV9, the J call TRBJ1-1; 8 positions match TRBD1. The junction had 3 bases not matched to a gene; V was cut back by 3 bases and J by 8 bases. The CDR3 has 12 residues. The V gene's germline CDR1 is SGDLS and CDR2 YYNGEE. The CDR3 nucleotides read TGTGCCAGCAGCGAACGGACAGGGGAAGCTTTCTTT. This gives the protein CASSERTGEAFF.

This chain joins TRBV7-3 and TRBJ2-2, with 11 bases identical to TRBD1. This CDR3 comprises 16 residues. The ends lost 3 bases at V and 7 bases at J; junction bases unmatched: 7. Germline-derived CDR1 and CDR2 are SGHTA and FQGTGA. DNA for the CDR3: TGTGCCAGCAGCTTTAGGACAGGGGGCGCCGGCGGGGAGCTGTTTTTT. Translating it yields CASSFRTGGAGGELFF. Supplemented by reference TRBV7-3 and TRBJ2-2, the full variable domain reads GAGVSQTPSNKVTEKGKYVELRCDPISGHTALYWYRQSLGQGPEFLIYFQGTGAADDSGLPNDRFFAVRPEGSVSTLKIQRTERGDSAVYLCASSFRTGGAGGELFFGEGSRLTVL.

Written as DNA, the CDR3 is TGTGCCAGCAGCTTAACTAGCGGGAGTTCAGATACGCAGTATTTT. It is translated as CASSLTSGSSDTQYF. The V call is TRBV7-3, the J call TRBJ2-3; 9 bases agree with TRBD2. Trimming took 0 bases from V and 4 from J; bases not matched to a gene: 2. Germline CDR1 reads SGHTA; CDR2 reads FQGTGA. The CDR3 sequence is 15 residues long.

V and J are TRBV7-2 and TRBJ1-4, with 7 bases that match TRBD1. Germline CDR1 is SGHTA and CDR2 is FQGNSA. V lost 1 base and J lost 0; bases outside the gene matches: 2. The CDR3 spans 16 residues. The CDR3 sequence: CASSLDRGATNEKLFF. CDR3 DNA sequence: TGTGCCAGCAGCTTAGACAGGGGAGCAACTAATGAAAAACTGTTTTTT.

V and J are TRBV7-3 and TRBJ2-5; possibly TRBD1 for D (6 bases). Trimming cost V 4 bases and J 5 bases, with 14 bases left between them. The CDR3 consists of 14 residues. The V gene's germline CDR1 is SGHTA and CDR2 FQGTGA. CDR3 sequence reads: CASSWGSQGETQYF. The CDR3 nucleotides read TGTGCCAGCAGCTGGGGCTCCCAGGGGGAGACCCAGTACTTC. The full variable domain, rest sourced from reference TRBV7-3 and TRBJ2-5, is GAGVSQTPSNKVTEKGKYVELRCDPISGHTALYWYRQSLGQGPEFLIYFQGTGAADDSGLPNDRFFAVRPEGSVSTLKIQRTERGDSAVYLCASSWGSQGETQYFGPGTRLLVL.

The CDR3 here is CASSPNSGYTF. The CDR3 bases are TGTGCCAGCAGTCCGAATAGTGGCTACACCTTC. The chain joins TRBV28 to TRBJ1-2; D gene ambiguous. From germline, CDR1 is MDHEN and CDR2 SYDVKM. Trimming cost V 5 bases and J 7 bases, with 8 bases left between them. There are 11 residues in the CDR3.

The rearrangement uses TRBV25-1 and TRBJ2-7; D might be TRBD2 (6 bases). Germline loops: CDR1 MGHDK, CDR2 SYGVNS. Trimming pared 1 base from V and 5 bases from J, leaving 9 bases between. This CDR3 has 13 residues. The CDR3 DNA is TGTGCCAGCAGTGAATCGGGAGTCAACGAGCAGTACTTC. Translation: CASSESGVNEQYF.

The J gene is TRBJ2-7, the V gene TRBV5-1, with TRBD1 identical over 8 bases. Trimming removed 4 bases from V and 7 bases from J; junction bases left unmatched: 10. The CDR3 totals 14 residues. The germline gives CDR1 SGHRS, CDR2 YFSETQ. CDR3 amino acids: CASSPADRAAEQYF. CDR3 bases: TGCGCCAGCAGCCCCGCGGACAGGGCCGCTGAGCAGTACTTC. Together with reference TRBV5-1 and TRBJ2-7, the CDR3 gives the full variable domain: KAGVTQTPRYLIKTRGQQVTLSCSPISGHRSVSWYQQTPGQGLQFLFEYFSETQRNKGNFPGRFSGRQFSNSRSEMNVSTLELGDSALYLCASSPADRAAEQYFGPGTRLTVT.

Written as DNA, the CDR3 is TGTGCCAGCATGGGCCTCGGACAGCAACCCTTCTCCTACGAGCAGTACTTC. Its translation: CASMGLGQQPFSYEQYF. V and J are TRBV13 and TRBJ2-7; TRBD1 is a possible D gene (6 bases). Germline V CDR1 and CDR2: PRHDT, FYEKMQ (reference sequence). The CDR3 is made up of 17 amino acids. Trimming cost V 7 bases and J 0 bases, with 22 bases left between them.

This rearrangement joins TRBV18 to TRBJ1-5; D uncertain. Trimming pared 5 bases from V and 4 bases from J, leaving 9 bases between. The CDR3 sequence is 13 residues long. Germline CDR1 is KGHSH and CDR2 is LQKENI. The CDR3 protein is CASSIARNQPQHF. DNA for the CDR3: TGTGCCAGCTCAATAGCGAGGAATCAGCCCCAGCATTTT.

This clone was counted only a few times. The chain couples TRBV30 to TRBJ2-7; 9 bases fit TRBD2. There are 13 residues in the CDR3. Trimming at V came to 4 bases and at J to 2 bases, leaving 3 bases not matched to a gene. Germline loops: CDR1 GTSNPN, CDR2 SVGIG (reference sequence). The CDR3 protein is CAWTSGIPYEQYF. The CDR3, as DNA: TGTGCCTGGACTAGCGGGATTCCCTACGAGCAGTACTTC. The variable domain in full, completed from reference TRBV30 and TRBJ2-7, reads SQTIHQWPATLVQPVGSPLSLECTVEGTSNPNLYWYRQAAGRGLQLLFYSVGIGQISSEVPQNLSASRPQDRQFILSSKKLLLSDSGFYLCAWTSGIPYEQYFGPGTRLTVT.

V and J are TRBV6-5 and TRBJ1-5; D might be TRBD1 (6 bases). Germline assignment: CDR1 MNHEY and CDR2 SVGAGI. The CDR3 contains 14 residues. V gave up 6 bases and J gave up 0 bases, with 9 bases separating them. DNA of the CDR3: TGTGCCAGCAGGAAACAGGGTAGCAATCAGCCCCAGCATTTT. This encodes CASRKQGSNQPQHF.

The chain joins TRBV14 to TRBJ2-1, with 7 bases that match TRBD2. The CDR3 has 13 amino acids. Germline V CDR1 and CDR2: SGHDN, FVKESK. V dropped 3 bases and J dropped 9; count of bases not matched to a gene: 5. CDR3 DNA: TGTGCCAGCAGCCAGAACCCTAGCGGTGAGCAGTTCTTC. Its protein product is CASSQNPSGEQFF.

This clone was picked up a small number of times. This sequence joins TRBV7-3 and TRBJ2-2; 8 positions match TRBD1. The CDR3 runs 16 residues. Germline CDR1 is SGHTA and CDR2 is FQGTGA. Trimming cost V 2 bases and J 4 bases; bases outside gene matches: 6. The CDR3 region is CASSLRQGAGTGELFF. DNA for the CDR3: TGTGCCAGCAGCTTACGGCAGGGGGCAGGCACCGGGGAGCTGTTTTTT.